Below are 28 T cell receptor beta chains sequenced from a single sample in a study of cytomegalovirus exposure and HLA in healthy donors. The PCR used 60 Vbeta and 13 Jbeta primers. The table came from immunoSEQ multiplex PCR; TCRdb's copy has only in-frame clones and leaves some out. There are roughly 190,000 clones in the sample; around 84% occur only once, and about 1.5% lies in the top ten. The sample was PBMCs. These receptors were taken from a woman under 30 in good health and CMV-seronegative.

The rearrangement uses TRBV23-1 and TRBJ2-7; 8 bases map to TRBD1. TRBV23-1 is identified as an open reading frame with a role that is uncertain. The CDR3 contains 14 residues. V shed 5 bases, J shed 7 bases, and the junction held 10 bases outside the gene matches. CDR3 DNA: TGCGCCAGCAGTTCGCAGGGGGCGCGAGGGGAGCAGTACGTC. Its protein product is CASSSQGARGEQYV.

The chain has TRBV27 and TRBJ2-2, with TRBD1 as a possible D gene (6 bases). Deletions cut 4 bases from V and 3 bases from J, with 6 bases between. CDR3 size: 13 residues. CDR1 and CDR2 (germline): MNHEY, SMNVEV (reference sequence). Here the CDR3 reads CASSYRDTGELFF. The CDR3 nucleotides read TGTGCCAGCAGTTACAGGGACACCGGGGAGCTGTTTTTT.

V usage is TRBV6-5 and J usage is TRBJ2-2, with a tentative D call TRBD2 (5 bases). V lost 2 bases, J lost 1 base, and 11 bases lay in between. Germline V lookup: CDR1 MNHEY, CDR2 SVGAGI. This CDR3 contains 16 residues. DNA for the CDR3: TGTGCCAGCAGTTACCCGGCGGGCCAGAACACCGGGGAGCTGTTTTTT. Encoded protein: CASSYPAGQNTGELFF.

This clone was recorded a few times. J is TRBJ1-1 and V is TRBV2; D gene unclear. Germline V CDR1 and CDR2: SNHLY, FYNNEI. The CDR3 runs to 15 residues. The germline V and J ends were trimmed by 4 bases and 3 bases, with 15 bases remaining between them. This chain's CDR3 is CASSGVGGMYTEAFF. The DNA of the CDR3 is TGTGCCAGCAGTGGGGTAGGAGGGATGTACACTGAAGCTTTCTTT. Complete variable domain (other parts from reference TRBV2 and TRBJ1-1): EPEVTQTPSHQVTQMGQEVILRCVPISNHLYFYWYRQILGQKVEFLVSFYNNEISEKSEIFDDQFSVERPDGSNFTLKIRSTKLEDSAMYFCASSGVGGMYTEAFFGQGTRLTVV.

This chain joins TRBV4-1 and TRBJ2-7, with TRBD2 matching over 9 bases. Germline-derived CDR1 and CDR2 are MGHRA and YSYEKL. The CDR3 runs 16 residues. V gave up 0 bases and J gave up 4 bases; unmatched junction bases: 7. CDR3 in DNA: TGCGCCAGCAGCCAAGATCTTAGCGGGAGTTTGTACGAGCAGTACTTC. It yields the protein CASSQDLSGSLYEQYF.

The chain carries TRBV6-5 and TRBJ2-7; D is perhaps TRBD1 (5 bases). Germline-derived CDR1 and CDR2 are MNHEY and SVGAGI. Deletions cut 5 bases from V and 5 bases from J, with 16 bases between. This CDR3 comprises 14 residues. DNA of the CDR3: TGTGCCAGCAGTAAACAGGATCCTCTGGACGAGCAGTACTTC. Protein sequence: CASSKQDPLDEQYF.

This sequence joins TRBV19 and TRBJ2-7, with 12 positions matching TRBD1. Germline CDR1 LNHDA, CDR2 SQIVND (reference sequence). The CDR3 has 19 residues. V shed 5 bases and J 0 bases; nucleotides not matched to a gene: 14. This chain's CDR3 is CASSVTGQGASRSSYEQYF. The CDR3 coding sequence is TGTGCCAGTAGTGTAACGGGACAGGGGGCCTCACGTAGCTCCTACGAGCAGTACTTC.

Only a few counts were recorded for this clone. Written as DNA, the CDR3 is TGTGCCAGCAGCGATAGCATGAACACTGAAGCTTTCTTT. Its translation is CASSDSMNTEAFF. The rearrangement joins TRBV5-6 to TRBJ1-1; the D is unclear. Looked up from germline, CDR1 is SGHDT and CDR2 is YYEEEE. The V end lost 4 bases, the J end lost 0 bases, and 7 bases lay between the germline ends. The CDR3 is made up of 13 amino acids. Filled out from reference TRBV5-6 and TRBJ1-1, the complete variable domain reads DAGVTQSPTHLIKTRGQQVTLRCSPKSGHDTVSWYQQALGQGPQFIFQYYEEEERQRGNFPDRFSGHQFPNYSSELNVNALLLGDSALYLCASSDSMNTEAFFGQGTRLTVV.

The chain is built from TRBV5-5 and TRBJ2-1; 8 bases line up with TRBD1. V lost 0 bases, J lost 7 bases, and 3 bases stayed unmatched. The germline gives CDR1 SGHKS, CDR2 YYEKEE (reference sequence). The CDR3 is 14 residues long. In nucleotides, the CDR3 is TGTGCCAGCAGCTTGGTGGACAGGGAAAATGAGCAGTTCTTC. As protein: CASSLVDRENEQFF.

The chain recombines TRBV27 with TRBJ2-3, with TRBD2 identical over 7 bases. J gave up 3 bases and V 6 bases, and 9 bases lay outside the gene matches. This CDR3 is 15 amino acids long. Germline V lookup: CDR1 MNHEY, CDR2 SMNVEV (reference sequence). The CDR3 nucleotides read TGTGCCAGCAGCCCATGGTTGGGGGGGACAGATACGCAGTATTTT. This encodes CASSPWLGGTDTQYF.

This rearrangement joins TRBV7-2 to TRBJ1-4; TRBD1 might be the D (5 bases). The CDR3 consists of 14 residues. The germline V gene encodes CDR1 SGHTA and CDR2 FQGNSA. Trimming cost V 1 base and J 13 bases, with 16 bases left between them. CDR3 nucleotides: TGTGCCAGCAGCTTAGAGTCTCAGGGTGTCGGACTGTTTTTT. Protein: CASSLESQGVGLFF.

The rearrangement joins TRBV5-6 to TRBJ1-1; 12 nucleotides agree with TRBD1. The J segment lost 7 bases and the V segment lost 2 bases, leaving 3 bases of the junction unmatched. There are 14 residues in the CDR3. Germline CDR1 is SGHDT and CDR2 is YYEEEE. CDR3 residues: CASSFGTGGGEAFF. The CDR3 coding sequence is TGTGCCAGCAGCTTTGGGACAGGGGGCGGTGAAGCTTTCTTT. The full variable domain, its missing parts supplied by reference TRBV5-6 and TRBJ1-1, is DAGVTQSPTHLIKTRGQQVTLRCSPKSGHDTVSWYQQALGQGPQFIFQYYEEEERQRGNFPDRFSGHQFPNYSSELNVNALLLGDSALYLCASSFGTGGGEAFFGQGTRLTVV.

The chain has TRBV7-2 and TRBJ1-2, with D tentatively TRBD1 (6 bases). Looked up from germline, CDR1 is SGHTA and CDR2 is FQGNSA. Trimming cost V 4 bases and J 4 bases, with 13 bases left between them. The CDR3 has 14 residues. The CDR3 DNA sequence: TGTGCCAGCAGCTCCTCACAGGGCCGCTATGGCTACACCTTC. Translation gives CASSSSQGRYGYTF.

This clone was detected a few times. The J gene is TRBJ2-1, the V gene TRBV6-1; D is possibly TRBD2 (5 bases). The CDR3 contains 13 residues. V shed 6 bases and J shed 8 bases, with 14 bases lying between them. The germline gives CDR1 MNHNS, CDR2 SASEGT. CDR3 bases: TGTGCCAGCAGCTTGACTACCATCTATGAGCAGTTCTTC. Translation: CASSLTTIYEQFF.

This clone was detected once. J is TRBJ2-2 and V is TRBV7-9; TRBD2 matches 12 bases. Germline V gene lookup returns CDR1 SEHNR and CDR2 FQNEAQ (reference sequence). The CDR3 spans 17 residues. The V gene end was trimmed by 4 bases and the J gene end by 3 bases; junction bases not matched to a gene: 6. As DNA, the CDR3 is TGTGCCAGCAGCTCCCTAGCGGGAGGGCTTGACACCGGGGAGCTGTTTTTT. This encodes CASSSLAGGLDTGELFF.

V and J are TRBV30 and TRBJ2-1; 10 nucleotides agree with TRBD2. V was pared by 3 bases and J by 3 bases, with 5 bases of the junction left unmatched. This CDR3 contains 15 residues. In germline, CDR1 is GTSNPN, CDR2 SVGIG (reference sequence). CDR3 sequence reads: CAWSRLAGLYNEQFF. The CDR3 DNA sequence: TGTGCCTGGAGCCGACTAGCGGGTCTCTACAATGAGCAGTTCTTC.

This clone was observed once. The CDR3 protein is CASSARLAGDTDTQYF. CDR3 coding DNA: TGTGCCAGCAGCGCGCGACTAGCGGGAGACACAGATACGCAGTATTTT. V is TRBV9 and J is TRBJ2-3; 12 bases agree with TRBD2. Germline loops: CDR1 SGDLS, CDR2 YYNGEE. The CDR3 loop spans 16 amino acids. The V gene end was trimmed by 3 bases and the J gene end by 2 bases; junction bases not matched to a gene: 4.

The chain combines TRBV7-9 with TRBJ1-4; D not certain. The germline V gene has CDR1 SEHNR and CDR2 FQNEAQ (reference sequence). V dropped 2 bases and J dropped 3 bases, with 7 bases sitting between them. The CDR3 totals 14 residues. The CDR3 loop is CASSLRGSNEKLFF. The CDR3 nucleotides read TGTGCCAGCAGCTTACGGGGATCTAATGAAAAACTGTTTTTT. The variable domain in full, with the rest retrieved from reference TRBV7-9 and TRBJ1-4, is DTGVSQNPRHKITKRGQNVTFRCDPISEHNRLYWYRQTLGQGPEFLTYFQNEAQLEKSRLLSDRFSAERPKGSFSTLEIQRTEQGDSAMYLCASSLRGSNEKLFFGSGTQLSVL.

CDR3 sequence (DNA): TGTGCCAGTTCTTCCCAAACAGGGCTGAACACTGAAGCTTTCTTT. This encodes CASSSQTGLNTEAFF. The rearrangement links TRBV19 to TRBJ1-1, with a tentative D call TRBD1 (6 bases). The germline CDR1 and CDR2 sequences are LNHDA and SQIVND (reference sequence). V lost 8 bases, J lost 0 bases, and 16 bases lay in between. The CDR3 sequence is 15 residues long.

This chain links TRBV27 with TRBJ2-1, with D maybe TRBD1 (6 bases). Germline V gene sequence: CDR1 MNHEY, CDR2 SMNVEV (reference sequence). V lost 5 bases and J 9 bases, leaving 14 bases between the germline ends. This CDR3 has 13 amino acids. The CDR3 sequence is CASSVLTGIEQFF. In DNA form, the CDR3 reads TGTGCCAGCAGTGTTCTCACAGGGATTGAGCAGTTCTTC.

This rearrangement joins TRBV6-6 to TRBJ2-2, with 7 bases fitting TRBD1. Germline V gene sequence: CDR1 MNHNY, CDR2 SVGAGI (reference sequence). The junction had 2 bases not matched to a gene; V was cut back by 4 bases and J by 0 bases. The CDR3 has 15 residues. The CDR3 is CASSSGQTNTGELFF. In nucleotides, the CDR3 is TGTGCCAGCAGTTCGGGACAGACGAACACCGGGGAGCTGTTTTTT.

The chain has TRBV7-2 and TRBJ1-6; no reliable D call. The CDR3 consists of 14 residues. Germline CDR1 SGHTA, CDR2 FQGNSA. V was cut by 2 bases and J by 7 bases, with 9 bases left in between. This chain's CDR3 is CASSLSRINSPLHF. CDR3 DNA: TGTGCCAGCAGCTTATCCCGTATCAATTCACCCCTCCACTTT. The variable domain in full, completed from reference TRBV7-2 and TRBJ1-6, reads GAGVSQSPSNKVTEKGKDVELRCDPISGHTALYWYRQSLGQGLEFLIYFQGNSAPDKSGLPSDRFSAERTGGSVSTLTIQRTQQEDSAVYLCASSLSRINSPLHFGNGTRLTVT.

CDR3 DNA: TGTGCCAGCAGCTTAGTTCGGACTAGCGGGCTCGATGAGCAGTTCTTC. This encodes CASSLVRTSGLDEQFF. The chain recombines TRBV7-9 with TRBJ2-1, with 11 bases that match TRBD2. CDR3 size: 16 residues. Germline values: CDR1 SEHNR, CDR2 FQNEAQ (reference sequence). V shed 1 base and J 8 bases; nucleotides not matched to a gene: 7.

This sequence joins TRBV7-2 and TRBJ2-3; the D gene is possibly TRBD2 (6 bases). This CDR3 spans 14 amino acids. The V and J ends lost 4 bases and 6 bases respectively, with 14 bases between them. The germline V gene has CDR1 SGHTA and CDR2 FQGNSA. The DNA for the CDR3 is TGTGCCAGCAGCTGGAGGGCCGTCGGTGATACGCAGTATTTT. Protein: CASSWRAVGDTQYF.

The chain carries TRBV15 and TRBJ2-5, with 12 bases aligning to TRBD1. The end of the DNA is better explained by TRBJ2-7, so the J call may be wrong. Germline CDR1 and CDR2: LNHNV and YYDKDF (reference sequence). CDR3 size: 18 residues. The CDR3 region has the DNA TGTGCCACCTCGGAGGGGACAGGGGGCTTGGGCAGCTCCTACGAGCAGTACTTC. This encodes CATSEGTGGLGSSYEQYF.

This clone was found once. The chain couples TRBV5-1 to TRBJ2-7, with 12 bases fitting TRBD1. The germline gives CDR1 SGHRS, CDR2 YFSETQ. Losses at the gene ends were 4 bases for V and 0 bases for J; bases not matched to a gene: 11. The CDR3 sequence is 18 residues long. The CDR3, as DNA: TGCGCCAGCAGCAAAGGGACAGGGGGCCTAACTAGCTCCTACGAGCAGTACTTC. This sequence encodes CASSKGTGGLTSSYEQYF.

The V and J genes are TRBV6-1 and TRBJ2-7; possible D gene TRBD1, 5 bases. The CDR3 consists of 15 residues. Germline CDR1 and CDR2: MNHNS and SASEGT. V lost 4 bases to trimming and J lost 0 bases, with 13 bases between them. CDR3 residues: CASSVTELSSYEQYF. In DNA form, the CDR3 reads TGTGCCAGCAGTGTGACAGAGTTGAGCTCCTACGAGCAGTACTTC.

This chain uses TRBV7-2 with TRBJ2-7; 12 nucleotides match TRBD2. The junction had 6 bases not matched to a gene; V was cut back by 5 bases and J by 4 bases. The CDR3 covers 15 residues. The germline V gene has CDR1 SGHTA and CDR2 FQGNSA. CDR3 protein: CASSSVLAGGYEQYF. In DNA form, the CDR3 reads TGTGCCAGCAGCAGCGTACTAGCGGGAGGATACGAGCAGTACTTC.